The clone carrying this T cell receptor (beta chain) was counted at least ten times. The entry originates in a study of identical twins. Using its own MiXCR run on the 5' RACE reads, TCRdb lists one record per CDR3 protein. In the table there are 700,000 or so distinct CDR3 sequences, 21% of which are singletons. The CDR3 is 15 residues long. Between the trimmed V and J ends, which lost 0 bases and 2 bases, there was a span of 12 bases. Germline V CDR1 and CDR2: DFQATT, SNEGSKA (reference sequence). These data were also filed under a second study, of T cells expressing NK-cell markers.

The material sequenced was PBMCs. The sequence came from a woman younger than 35 in good health. The chain employs TRBV20-1 and TRBJ2-3; TRBD2 is a possible D gene (5 bases). The CDR3 loop reads CSAREPAGYTDTQYF. CDR3 in DNA: TGCAGTGCTAGAGAACCGGCGGGTTACACAGATACGCAGTATTTT.